The 14 T cell receptor beta chains below were found in one sample sequenced in a study of response to subunit inactivated influenza vaccine (dated by TCRdb to 2016 to 2019). Library method: RT-PCR. The instrument was an Illumina HiSeq 2500. TCRdb's own reprocessing of the public reads used fastp at Q25 and MiXCR and kept productive beta chains. Entries that share a CDR3 protein sequence are merged under the most common genes and DNA. The sample table contains about 240,000 distinct CDR3 sequences; only one count was recorded for less than 15% of them. 7.8% of the sample lies in the top ten. Sequenced material: non-naive T cells sorted from PBMCs, taken 14 days before vaccination. This specimen's cell subset or site label, per the study, means: memory T cell fraction. Receptors were obtained from a man aged 50-60 years who received an inactivated influenza vaccine. Donor details come from another sample of the same person, matched by shared clones.

This clonotype was detected a few times. The chain employs TRBV12-3 or TRBV12-4 and TRBJ2-7; 10 nucleotides line up with TRBD1. CDR3 length: 15 amino acids. V trimming: 7 bases; J trimming: 4 bases; junction bases outside the gene matches: 10. The CDR3 is CASKRGQGHYYEQYF. Here the CDR3 DNA reads TGTGCCAGCAAACGGGGACAGGGGCATTATTACGAGCAGTACTTC.

This clonotype was counted between two and nine times. The genes are TRBV12-3 or TRBV12-4 and TRBJ2-5; D gene uncertain. The V end was cut by 3 bases, the J end by 0 bases, with 8 bases between. The CDR3 sequence is 14 residues long. The DNA for the CDR3 is TGTGCCAGCAGTTTCGACTCGTACCAAGAGACCCAGTACTTC. This codes for CASSFDSYQETQYF.

The V gene is TRBV25-1, the J gene TRBJ1-2; no reliable D call. Germline lookup yields CDR1 MGHDK and CDR2 SYGVNS. CDR3 size: 14 residues. Trimming removed 1 base from V and 7 bases from J, with 13 bases in between. The CDR3 reads CASSELDPTGGYTF. In DNA form, the CDR3 reads TGTGCCAGCAGTGAATTGGACCCGACCGGTGGCTACACCTTC.

This clonotype was picked up a small number of times. The chain carries TRBV29-1 and TRBJ2-3, with D unresolved. This CDR3 region has 10 residues. Germline V gene sequence: CDR1 SQVTM, CDR2 ANQGSEA. Between the trimmed V and J ends, which lost 8 bases and 1 base, there was a span of 4 bases. The CDR3 loop reads CSLGTDTQYF. CDR3 sequence (DNA): TGCAGCCTTGGCACAGATACGCAGTATTTT.

The genes are TRBV4-1 and TRBJ2-2; TRBD1 matches 9 bases. This CDR3 comprises 16 residues. V lost 4 bases, J lost 1 base, and 4 bases stayed unmatched. Per germline, CDR1 MGHRA and CDR2 YSYEKL. CDR3 sequence (DNA): TGCGCCAGCAGCCGGGGGGGACAGGGGAACACCGGGGAGCTGTTTTTT. Protein sequence: CASSRGGQGNTGELFF.

This clonotype was detected only a few times. This chain uses TRBV11-1 with TRBJ2-5; 7 bases line up with TRBD2. V was clipped by 5 bases and J by 4 bases; unmatched bases: 13. The V gene's germline CDR1 is SGHAT and CDR2 FQDESV (reference sequence). The CDR3 extends over 16 amino acids. In nucleotides, the CDR3 is TGTGCCAGCAGCCAAGCTAGCGGCTCAGCGGGAGAGACCCAGTACTTC. Protein product: CASSQASGSAGETQYF.

A few counts support this clonotype. The chain couples TRBV15 to TRBJ1-5; unclear D gene. Germline V CDR1 and CDR2: LNHNV, YYDKDF (reference sequence). The CDR3 runs 13 residues. Between the trimmed V and J ends, which lost 3 bases and 7 bases, there was a span of 10 bases. This CDR3 reads CATSSGVDQPQHF. The CDR3 bases are TGTGCCACCAGCAGTGGGGTAGACCAGCCCCAGCATTTT.

This clonotype was counted many times. The chain has TRBV9 and TRBJ2-1, with a tentative D call TRBD2 (6 bases). CDR1 and CDR2 from the germline V gene are SGDLS and YYNGEE. V dropped 0 bases and J dropped 4 bases, with 8 bases sitting between them. The CDR3 spans 14 residues. In nucleotides, the CDR3 is TGTGCCAGCAGCGTAGGTCGGGAGTACAATGAGCAGTTCTTC. Its protein product is CASSVGREYNEQFF.

The sample holds a few counts of this clonotype. DNA of the CDR3: TGTGCCATCAGTGAGTCCTCCGTGTTGAACACTGAAGCTTTCTTT. This translates into CAISESSVLNTEAFF. J is TRBJ1-1 and V is TRBV10-3; D ambiguous. The CDR3 is 15 residues long. V was cut by 0 bases and J by 0 bases, with 8 bases left in between. Germline V lookup: CDR1 ENHRY, CDR2 SYGVKD.

This clonotype was counted at least ten times. The CDR3 nucleotides read TGTGCCAGCAGCCCTAGCGGGAGAGTCATTAGCACAGATACGCAGTATTTT. It codes for CASSPSGRVISTDTQYF. V and J are TRBV12-3 or TRBV12-4 and TRBJ2-3, with 10 nucleotides matching TRBD2. The CDR3 consists of 17 residues. V shed 6 bases, J shed 0 bases, and the junction held 9 bases outside the gene matches.

The J gene is TRBJ2-2, the V gene TRBV9; 8 bases match TRBD1. The length of the CDR3 is 16 residues. Germline CDR1 SGDLS, CDR2 YYNGEE. Germline trimming cut 1 base from V and 5 bases from J; bases unmatched to any gene: 7. The CDR3 here is CASSVTFTGGTGELFF. For the CDR3, the DNA is TGTGCCAGCAGCGTAACTTTTACAGGGGGTACCGGGGAGCTGTTTTTT.

This clonotype was recorded many times. V and J are TRBV5-1 and TRBJ2-1; TRBD2 matches at 11 bases. V gave up 4 bases and J gave up 8 bases; unmatched junction bases: 11. This CDR3 spans 16 amino acids. CDR1 and CDR2 (germline): SGHRS, YFSETQ. The CDR3 protein is CASSPGSGRATHEQFF. In DNA form, the CDR3 reads TGCGCCAGCAGCCCAGGTAGCGGGAGGGCCACCCATGAGCAGTTCTTC.

The chain recombines TRBV10-3 with TRBJ1-2; D is undetermined. The V end was cut by 0 bases, the J end by 7 bases, with 6 bases between. The length of the CDR3 is 12 residues. Germline lookup yields CDR1 ENHRY and CDR2 SYGVKD. The CDR3 nucleotides read TGTGCCATCAGTGAGTCGGTCGGTGGCTACACCTTC. This sequence encodes CAISESVGGYTF.

This clonotype was seen repeatedly, ten times or more. This chain connects TRBV11-2 to TRBJ2-7; a weak D match, TRBD2 (7 bases). Germline lookup yields CDR1 SGHAT and CDR2 FQNNGV. This CDR3 spans 15 amino acids. Trimming left V 0 bases short and J 7 bases short, with 16 bases between. The CDR3 bases are TGTGCCAGCAGCTTAGATCCGCGGGGGCTGTGGGAGCAGTACTTC. It yields the protein CASSLDPRGLWEQYF.